What follows is one T cell receptor (beta chain) and its context. Its specificity is not known. The sample belongs to a study of T cells in localized non-small cell lung cancer. General study results and limits: Within adjacent lung there appeared a median approximately 62 of the top 100 tumor clones. Peak T cell clonality was found in uninvolved adjacent lung, exceeding tumor. Longer overall survival was seen with higher T cell density measured in blood.

This CDR3 is built from 15 residues. V was clipped by 0 bases and J by 0 bases; unmatched bases: 0. Per germline, CDR1 SNHLY and CDR2 FYNNEI. TCRdb's copy holds only in-frame clones and misses some; the assay was immunoSEQ multiplex PCR. The repertoire holds over 6,000 clones, with under 95% as singletons. The source was peripheral blood, collected before any cancer treatment. This clonotype originated in a woman aged 40 to 75 with stage I lung adenocarcinoma. V and J are TRBV2 and TRBJ2-3, with TRBD1 matching 7 bases. This chain's CDR3 is CASSEAGQSTDTQYF. CDR3 sequence (DNA): TGTGCCAGCAGTGAAGCGGGACAGAGCACAGATACGCAGTATTTT. Looking up the rest from reference TRBV2 and TRBJ2-3 gives the full variable domain: EPEVTQTPSHQVTQMGQEVILRCVPISNHLYFYWYRQILGQKVEFLVSFYNNEISEKSEIFDDQFSVERPDGSNFTLKIRSTKLEDSAMYFCASSEAGQSTDTQYFGPGTRLTVL.